The subject of this entry is one T cell receptor beta chain. Because it lacks the conserved phenylalanine or tryptophan at the end, this CDR3 is likely a read error. The DNA is left out, because the CDR3 cannot be placed on it with certainty; the CDR3 is given as TCRdb lists it. This sample stems from a study of T cell responses to AZD1222 COVID-19 vaccine. Germline CDR1 reads MNHEY; CDR2 reads SVGAGI. Including both end residues, the CDR3 is 12 amino acids long. The method was immunoSEQ multiplex PCR; TCRdb's version includes in-frame clones alone and lacks a portion of them. The sample yields about 50,000 clones, more than 80% seen once.

This TCR came from an adult in good health. The chain employs TRBV6-5 and TRBJ1-1; the D call in the table, TRBD1, was not verified against the DNA. The sequenced sample was peripheral blood, obtained on day 0 of MenACWY control vaccination. CDR3 loop: CASRQNTEAFFG.